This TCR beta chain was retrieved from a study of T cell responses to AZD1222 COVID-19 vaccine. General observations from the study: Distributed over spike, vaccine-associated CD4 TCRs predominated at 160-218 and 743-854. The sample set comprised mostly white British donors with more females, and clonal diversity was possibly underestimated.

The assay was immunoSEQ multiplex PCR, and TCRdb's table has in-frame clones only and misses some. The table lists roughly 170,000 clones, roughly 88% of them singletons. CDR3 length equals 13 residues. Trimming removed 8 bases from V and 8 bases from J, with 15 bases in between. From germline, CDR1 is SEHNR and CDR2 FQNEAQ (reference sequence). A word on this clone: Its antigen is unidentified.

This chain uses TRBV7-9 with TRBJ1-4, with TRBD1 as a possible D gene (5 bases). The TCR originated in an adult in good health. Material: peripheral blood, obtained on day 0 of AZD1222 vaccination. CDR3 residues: CASQAGAEEKLFF. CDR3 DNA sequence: TGTGCCAGCCAGGCTGGGGCTGAGGAAAAACTGTTTTTT.